This T cell receptor (beta chain) originates from a study of shared clonotypes between healthy human individuals. Background on the study: Three CD4 naive, three CD4 memory, two CD8 naive and one CD8 memory plate were used per donor.

This table comes from immunoSEQ multiplex PCR, and its TCRdb copy is limited to in-frame clones, with some not included. Here the sample spans roughly 1 million clones, around three quarters being singletons. The specimen sequenced was memory CD4+ T cells from PBMCs. Subset given: CD45RA-negative fraction. The receptor was derived from a man younger than 35 in good health. Some clones in this sample may be carry-over from other donors' samples.

CDR3 region: CASTVTGEGYGYTF. The CDR3 DNA follows: TGTGCCTCGACAGTGACGGGAGAGGGCTATGGCTACACCTTC. The chain couples TRBV30 to TRBJ1-2; possibly TRBD1 for D (5 bases). Trimming took 7 bases from V and 4 from J, leaving 19 bases between them. This CDR3 region has 14 residues. Germline-derived CDR1 and CDR2 are GTSNPN and SVGIG (reference sequence).